This T cell receptor beta chain was identified in a study of T cells after yellow fever vaccination. Overall study: Some fractions had low cell numbers, and these were prepared with SMART-Seq v4 Ultra Low Input.

TCRdb reanalysed the 5' RACE reads using MiXCR and keeps one entry per CDR3 protein. The sample records about 220,000 distinct CDR3 sequences, approximately 6.3% being singletons. V lost 4 bases to trimming and J lost 6 bases; unmatched junction nucleotides: 12. The CDR3 loop spans 15 amino acids. Germline V gives CDR1 LGHNA, CDR2 YSLEER. Overall study results and limits: Most primary-vaccination clones reappeared after the booster (more than 95% CD4, around 88% CD8). Weaker overall was a secondary response that nonetheless peaked faster, on day 5 versus 15. Although most clonotypes did not, a small share appeared in both CD4 and CD8 compartments.

The sample holds many counts of this clonotype. What it binds is not known. The chain has TRBV4-3 and TRBJ2-7; 7 positions agree with TRBD1. Sample: CD4+ T cells sorted from PBMCs, taken on the day of the yellow fever booster vaccination. This TCR was sampled from a man aged 25 to 40 who received the YFV17D yellow fever vaccine. The CDR3 loop reads CASSPRDRSTGEQYF. Written as DNA, the CDR3 is TGCGCCAGCAGCCCCCGGGACAGAAGTACGGGCGAGCAGTACTTC.